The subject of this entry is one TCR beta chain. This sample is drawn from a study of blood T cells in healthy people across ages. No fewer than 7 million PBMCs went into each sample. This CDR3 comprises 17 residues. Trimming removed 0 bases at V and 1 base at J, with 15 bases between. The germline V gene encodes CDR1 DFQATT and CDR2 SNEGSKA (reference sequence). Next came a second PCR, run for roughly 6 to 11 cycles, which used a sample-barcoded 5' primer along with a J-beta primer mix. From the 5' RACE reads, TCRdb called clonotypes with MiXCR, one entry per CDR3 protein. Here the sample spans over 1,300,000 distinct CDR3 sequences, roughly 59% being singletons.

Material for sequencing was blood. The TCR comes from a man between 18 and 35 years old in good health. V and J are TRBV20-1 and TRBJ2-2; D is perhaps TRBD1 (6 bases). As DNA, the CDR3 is TGCAGTGCTAGAGATTTCCGACTGGACAGGAACACCGGGGAGCTGTTTTTT. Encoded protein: CSARDFRLDRNTGELFF.